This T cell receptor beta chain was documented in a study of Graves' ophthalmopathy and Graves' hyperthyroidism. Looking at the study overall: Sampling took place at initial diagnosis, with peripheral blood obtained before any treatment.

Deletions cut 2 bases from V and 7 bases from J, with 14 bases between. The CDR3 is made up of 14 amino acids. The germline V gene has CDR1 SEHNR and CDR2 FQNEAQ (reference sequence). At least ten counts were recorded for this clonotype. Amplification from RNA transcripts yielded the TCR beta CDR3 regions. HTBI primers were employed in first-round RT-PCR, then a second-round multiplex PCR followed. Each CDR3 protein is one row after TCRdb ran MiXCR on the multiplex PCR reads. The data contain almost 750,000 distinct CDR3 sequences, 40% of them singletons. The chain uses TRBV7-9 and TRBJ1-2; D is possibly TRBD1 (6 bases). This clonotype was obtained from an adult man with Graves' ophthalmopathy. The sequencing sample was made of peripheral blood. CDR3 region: CASSLRGGRSGYTF. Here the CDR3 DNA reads TGTGCCAGCAGCTTACGCGGGGGGCGATCTGGCTACACCTTC.